Listed below are T cell receptor beta chains from one sample, sequenced in a study of T cells in Graves' hyperthyroidism and ophthalmopathy. TCRdb reprocessed the multiplex PCR reads via MiXCR and lists one record per CDR3 protein. The sample carries more than 300,000 distinct CDR3 sequences, approximately 15% recorded once. Material: blood. The receptors shown here come from a woman between 25 and 40 years old with Graves' hyperthyroidism. CDR3s include the opening cysteine and the closing phenylalanine or tryptophan. The order of the fields is J gene, D gene, clone size, V gene, CDR3 DNA, CDR3 protein. A D gene is named only where the DNA matches it firmly. Where a row states a size, it is once, few, many or the class of an expanded clone; other rows omit it.

j_gene: TRBJ2-2; d_gene: .; abundance: .; v_gene: TRBV10-1; CDR3nt: TGCGCCAGCAGTGAGGGGGCGGTCGGGGAGCTGTTTTTT; CDR3aa: CASSEGAVGELFF
j_gene: TRBJ1-4; d_gene: .; abundance: .; v_gene: TRBV7-9; CDR3nt: TGTGCCAGCAGCTTATATGACTTTGATGAAAAACTGTTTTTT; CDR3aa: CASSLYDFDEKLFF
j_gene: TRBJ2-5; d_gene: TRBD1; abundance: many; v_gene: TRBV20-1; CDR3nt: TGCAGTGCCGTCACGGGACAGCAAGAGACCCAGTACTTC; CDR3aa: CSAVTGQQETQYF
j_gene: TRBJ2-2; d_gene: .; abundance: many; v_gene: TRBV12-3/TRBV12-4; CDR3nt: TGTGCCAGCAGCCCCGTTGAGGAGCTGTTTTTT; CDR3aa: CASSPVEELFF
j_gene: TRBJ2-1; d_gene: .; abundance: many; v_gene: TRBV15; CDR3nt: TGTGCCACCAGCAGACCCCCAGTCGTTCTGAATGAGCAGTTCTTC; CDR3aa: CATSRPPVVLNEQFF
j_gene: TRBJ1-1; d_gene: TRBD1; abundance: few; v_gene: TRBV7-2; CDR3nt: TGTGCCAGCAGCTCTACCGGGACAGCCACTGAAGCTTTCTTT; CDR3aa: CASSSTGTATEAFF
j_gene: TRBJ2-1; d_gene: TRBD1; abundance: .; v_gene: TRBV5-1; CDR3nt: TGCGCCAGCAGCTTGGTGGGACAGGGGCTCAATGAGCAGTTCTTC; CDR3aa: CASSLVGQGLNEQFF
j_gene: TRBJ2-3; d_gene: .; abundance: many; v_gene: TRBV20-1; CDR3nt: TGCAGTGCTAGAGTGGGGACCTCCCCAGATACGCAGTATTTT; CDR3aa: CSARVGTSPDTQYF
j_gene: TRBJ2-7; d_gene: TRBD2; abundance: many; v_gene: TRBV28; CDR3nt: TGTGCCAGCAGTTTCGTAGCGGGAGCAGCCAACTCCTACGAGCAGTACTTC; CDR3aa: CASSFVAGAANSYEQYF
j_gene: TRBJ1-1; d_gene: .; abundance: many; v_gene: TRBV27; CDR3nt: TGTGCCAGCAGTAAGGACAGAATGAACACTGAAGCTTTCTTT; CDR3aa: CASSKDRMNTEAFF
j_gene: TRBJ2-7; d_gene: .; abundance: many; v_gene: TRBV6-1; CDR3nt: TGTGCCAGCAGCGCCGGGACATGGGATTACGAGCAGTACTTC; CDR3aa: CASSAGTWDYEQYF
j_gene: TRBJ2-7; d_gene: TRBD2; abundance: .; v_gene: TRBV5-6; CDR3nt: TGTGCCAGCAGCTCCGTGTTAGCGGGAGTCGACGAGCAGTACTTC; CDR3aa: CASSSVLAGVDEQYF
j_gene: TRBJ2-2; d_gene: .; abundance: few; v_gene: TRBV5-1; CDR3nt: TGCGCCAGCAGCTTGTTAGGGTTCAACACCGGGGAGCTGTTTTTT; CDR3aa: CASSLLGFNTGELFF
j_gene: TRBJ2-7; d_gene: TRBD1; abundance: many; v_gene: TRBV2; CDR3nt: TGTGCCAGCCGCCGGCTAAAAAACCGGGACAGAGCCTACGAGCAGTACTTC; CDR3aa: CASRRLKNRDRAYEQYF
j_gene: TRBJ2-5; d_gene: TRBD1; abundance: once; v_gene: TRBV28; CDR3nt: TGTGCCAGCAGTTTCCTGGGACAGGGTGAGACCCAGTACTTC; CDR3aa: CASSFLGQGETQYF
j_gene: TRBJ2-7; d_gene: TRBD1; abundance: many; v_gene: TRBV7-2; CDR3nt: TGTGCCAGCAGGTTCCGGCCAGGACAGGGCTCCTACGAGCAGTACTTC; CDR3aa: CASRFRPGQGSYEQYF
j_gene: TRBJ1-2; d_gene: .; abundance: .; v_gene: TRBV14; CDR3nt: TGTGCCAGCAGCCAAGCGGCAGGGAATGGCTACACCTTC; CDR3aa: CASSQAAGNGYTF
j_gene: TRBJ2-7; d_gene: .; abundance: many; v_gene: TRBV27; CDR3nt: TGTGCCAGCAGTTTGGGCAGGTTCATCCACGAGCAGTACTTC; CDR3aa: CASSLGRFIHEQYF
j_gene: TRBJ2-6; d_gene: .; abundance: many; v_gene: TRBV6-1; CDR3nt: TGTGCCAGCAGTGCTGACAGGCCATCCTTCTCTGGGGCCAACGTCCTGACTTTC; CDR3aa: CASSADRPSFSGANVLTF
j_gene: TRBJ1-2; d_gene: .; abundance: .; v_gene: TRBV6-1; CDR3nt: TGTGCCAGCGCGGACAGCGTAGATGGCTACACCTTC; CDR3aa: CASADSVDGYTF
j_gene: TRBJ2-3; d_gene: .; abundance: many; v_gene: TRBV28; CDR3nt: TGTGCCAGCAGTTCCTCAAGGGCCGTGAGCACAGATACGCAGTATTTT; CDR3aa: CASSSSRAVSTDTQYF
j_gene: TRBJ1-6; d_gene: .; abundance: .; v_gene: TRBV2; CDR3nt: TGTGCCAGCAGTATTTCAGGGGTATCCTATAATTCACCCCTCCACTTT; CDR3aa: CASSISGVSYNSPLHF
j_gene: TRBJ1-2; d_gene: .; abundance: .; v_gene: TRBV10-2; CDR3nt: TGCGCCAGCAGTGTAAATACCTGGGGCGGCTACACCTTC; CDR3aa: CASSVNTWGGYTF
j_gene: TRBJ1-1; d_gene: .; abundance: .; v_gene: TRBV28; CDR3nt: TGTGCCAGCAGTTCCGGACCGAACGCTGAAGCTTTCTTT; CDR3aa: CASSSGPNAEAFF
j_gene: TRBJ2-1; d_gene: .; abundance: .; v_gene: TRBV29-1; CDR3nt: TGCAGCGTTGAAGGTCTCTACAATGAGCAGTTCTTC; CDR3aa: CSVEGLYNEQFF
j_gene: TRBJ1-1; d_gene: .; abundance: many; v_gene: TRBV30; CDR3nt: TGTGCCTGGAGGGACAAGGGGAGGTCTGAAGCTTTCTTT; CDR3aa: CAWRDKGRSEAFF
j_gene: TRBJ2-6; d_gene: TRBD2; abundance: many; v_gene: TRBV11-2; CDR3nt: TGTGCCAGCAGCTCACCTAGCGGGAGGCGGATAACTGGGGCCAACGTCCTGACTTTC; CDR3aa: CASSSPSGRRITGANVLTF
j_gene: TRBJ2-3; d_gene: .; abundance: few; v_gene: TRBV19; CDR3nt: TGTGCCAGTAGTATTGCTAGTCGCGATACGCAGTATTTT; CDR3aa: CASSIASRDTQYF
j_gene: TRBJ2-2; d_gene: .; abundance: few; v_gene: TRBV10-3; CDR3nt: TGTGCCATCAGTGAAAGACACCCCAACACCGGGGAGCTGTTTTTT; CDR3aa: CAISERHPNTGELFF
j_gene: TRBJ1-1; d_gene: .; abundance: many; v_gene: TRBV2; CDR3nt: TGTGCCGGCCGGGACACACGAGGGAACACTGAAGCTTTCTTT; CDR3aa: CAGRDTRGNTEAFF
j_gene: TRBJ2-3; d_gene: TRBD1; abundance: .; v_gene: TRBV3-1; CDR3nt: TGTGCCAGCAGCAGTTACCGGGACAGGGTGCCCAACACGCAGTATTTT; CDR3aa: CASSSYRDRVPNTQYF
j_gene: TRBJ2-1; d_gene: .; abundance: .; v_gene: TRBV28; CDR3nt: TGTGTCACCCACGAGGCTCCGGATGAGCAGTTCTTC; CDR3aa: CVTHEAPDEQFF